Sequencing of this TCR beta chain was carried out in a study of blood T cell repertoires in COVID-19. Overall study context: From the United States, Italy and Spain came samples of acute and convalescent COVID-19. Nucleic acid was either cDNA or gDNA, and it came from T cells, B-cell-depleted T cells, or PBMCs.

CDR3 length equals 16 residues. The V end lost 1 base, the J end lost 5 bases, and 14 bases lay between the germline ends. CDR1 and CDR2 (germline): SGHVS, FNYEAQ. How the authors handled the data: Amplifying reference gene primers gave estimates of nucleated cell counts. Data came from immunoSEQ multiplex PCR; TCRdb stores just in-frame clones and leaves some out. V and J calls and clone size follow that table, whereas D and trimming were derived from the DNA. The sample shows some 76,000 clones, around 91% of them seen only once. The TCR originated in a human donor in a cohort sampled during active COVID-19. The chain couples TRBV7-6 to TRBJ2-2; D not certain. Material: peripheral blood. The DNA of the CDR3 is TGTGCCAGCAGCTTAGGGTTAGCAAGAGGTACCGGGGAGCTGTTTTTT. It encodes CASSLGLARGTGELFF.